Listed below are T cell receptor beta chains from one sample, sequenced in a study of T cell changes during pregnancy in multiple sclerosis. The repertoire was sequenced with immunoSEQ multiplex PCR; TCRdb's copy has only in-frame clones and lacks some. The table records approximately 36,000 clones, around nine tenths of them present only once. The source material was CD8+ T cells from peripheral blood mononuclear cells, sampled in the third trimester of pregnancy. The receptors were sampled from a female donor with multiple sclerosis, enrolled in a pregnancy study. The CDR3 runs from the conserved cysteine through the conserved F or W. Fields, in order: J gene, D gene, clone size, V gene, CDR3 length, CDR3 DNA, CDR3 protein. A D gene is named only where the DNA matches it firmly. Not every row has a clone size; where given, it reads once, few, many or a size class.

>TRBJ1-2|.|.|TRBV11-2|13
TGTGCCAGCAGCTTTACGGGTCGGGGAGGCTACACCTTC
CASSFTGRGGYTF
>TRBJ1-2|.|.|TRBV7-8|15
TGTGCCAGCAGCCTCTACCCGGACACGTTCTATGGCTACACCTTC
CASSLYPDTFYGYTF
>TRBJ1-4|.|.|TRBV28|17
TGTGCCAGCAGTTTATGGGGCAGGTTGGGAGGGAGTGAAAAACTGTTTTTT
CASSLWGRLGGSEKLFF
>TRBJ2-2|TRBD1|.|TRBV19|17
TGTGCCAGTAGTATGGAACCGGGACAGGGGGCGAATGGGGAGCTGTTTTTT
CASSMEPGQGANGELFF
>TRBJ2-7|.|.|TRBV5-1|14
TGCGCCAGCAGCGGTGGAGGGTGGGCACACGAGCAGTACTTC
CASSGGGWAHEQYF
>TRBJ2-3|TRBD2|medium-sized|TRBV10-3|16
TGTGCCACCTGCCTTAGCGGGGGGGTTATTGTAGATACGCAGTATTTT
CATCLSGGVIVDTQYF
>TRBJ1-1|.|.|TRBV30|12
TGTGCCTGGAGTGAGAGGCACACTGAAGCTTTCTTT
CAWSERHTEAFF
>TRBJ1-1|.|.|TRBV7-9|15
TGTGCCAGCAGCTTAGGGACAGTATCAGACACTGAAGCTTTCTTT
CASSLGTVSDTEAFF
>TRBJ2-7|.|.|TRBV5-6|15
TGTGCCAGCAGCTTCGCCGCGTGGGAGTTAGACGAGCAGTACTTC
CASSFAAWELDEQYF
>TRBJ1-2|.|few|TRBV4-1|15
TGCGCCAGCAGCCAAGTAGGGGCAGGGGCCTATGGCTACACCTTC
CASSQVGAGAYGYTF
>TRBJ1-1|TRBD1|.|TRBV4-2|16
TGTGCCAGCAGCCAAGCCGGGACAGGGGCCTACACTGAAGCTTTCTTT
CASSQAGTGAYTEAFF
>TRBJ2-5|.|once|TRBV15|16
TGTGCCACCAGCAGAGACCCTCGGACGGGAGAGAAGACCCAGTACTTC
CATSRDPRTGEKTQYF
>TRBJ2-7|TRBD1|.|TRBV27|16
TGTGCCAGCAGTTTATCCCCAGGGACAGGAGGCTACGAGCAGTACTTC
CASSLSPGTGGYEQYF
>TRBJ2-7|TRBD1|.|TRBV7-9|19
TGTGCCAGCAGTCCGCCTGTGGTCGGGACAGGTTCCCCAACCTACGAGCAGTACTTC
CASSPPVVGTGSPTYEQYF
>TRBJ2-2|.|.|TRBV6-6|12
TGTGCCAGCAGTCAAAACACCGGGGAGCTGTTTTTT
CASSQNTGELFF
>TRBJ2-7|TRBD1|.|TRBV5-6|13
TGTGCCAGCAGCTGGGACAGGGCCTACGAGCAGTACTTC
CASSWDRAYEQYF
>TRBJ2-3|TRBD2|.|TRBV5-6|16
TGTGCCAGCAGCTTAGCTAGCGGGGGGGATTCAGATACGCAGTATTTT
CASSLASGGDSDTQYF
>TRBJ1-2|.|.|TRBV5-6|15
TGTGCCAGCAGCTTTCTGAATGCCGGGGAGTATGGCTACACCTTC
CASSFLNAGEYGYTF
>TRBJ1-1|.|once|TRBV7-9|12
TGTGCCAGCAGCTTATCCCCTACTGAAGCTTTCTTT
CASSLSPTEAFF
>TRBJ1-1|.|few|TRBV19|11
TGTGCCAGTATCAGGAACACTGAAGCTTTCTTT
CASIRNTEAFF
>TRBJ2-2|TRBD1|.|TRBV6-5|16
TGTGCCAGCAGTTCCCCACAGGGGACGAACACCGGGGAGCTGTTTTTT
CASSSPQGTNTGELFF
>TRBJ1-1|TRBD1|.|TRBV7-2|15
TGTGCCAGCAGCTTCCGGAAGGGGGCGAGTACTGAAGCTTTCTTT
CASSFRKGASTEAFF
>TRBJ2-1|TRBD2|.|TRBV2|12
TGTGCCAGCCCGGGGGGGCACTATGAGCAGTTCTTC
CASPGGHYEQFF
>TRBJ1-6|TRBD1|.|TRBV30|16
TGTGCCTGGAGTACGACACCGGGACAGGGTAATTCACCCCTCCACTTT
CAWSTTPGQGNSPLHF
>TRBJ1-2|.|.|TRBV11-2|12
TGTGCCAGCAGCTGGGCAGGGCGAGGCTACACCTTC
CASSWAGRGYTF
>TRBJ2-1|.|once|TRBV27|14
TGTGCCAGCTCGATGGTAGCGTCCTACAATGAGCAGTTCTTC
CASSMVASYNEQFF
>TRBJ2-7|.|.|TRBV6-5|13
TGTGCCAGCAGTTACTCGGACAGCTACGAGCAGTACTTC
CASSYSDSYEQYF
>TRBJ1-3|.|.|TRBV11-2|16
TGTGCCAGCAGCTTATTCCGGAGACAGCCCGGAAACACCATATATTTT
CASSLFRRQPGNTIYF
>TRBJ1-1|.|.|TRBV28|12
TGTGCCAGCAGTTACGGGTGGACTGAAGCTTTCTTT
CASSYGWTEAFF
>TRBJ2-5|.|once|TRBV4-3|15
TGCGCCAGCAGCCAACTAACAGGGTCTTGGGAGACCCAGTACTTC
CASSQLTGSWETQYF
>TRBJ2-7|.|.|TRBV2|18
TGTGCCAGCAGTGAAGCGCTTGGGGCAGATATACCCTCCTACGAGCAGTACTTC
CASSEALGADIPSYEQYF
>TRBJ1-2|.|.|TRBV7-9|14
TGTGCCAGCAGCGCCCAGGGGCAAGACTATGGCTACACCTTC
CASSAQGQDYGYTF
>TRBJ1-1|.|.|TRBV10-3|13
TGTGCCATCGGCGGGGGTTTGAACACTGAAGCTTTCTTT
CAIGGGLNTEAFF
>TRBJ2-1|.|.|TRBV25-1|14
TGTGCCAGCAGTGCCCACGAGCTCCACAATGAGCAGTTCTTC
CASSAHELHNEQFF
>TRBJ1-6|TRBD1|.|TRBV19|17
TGTGCCAGTAGCCATGCGCACGAGTCAGGGGGTTTCTCACCCCTCCACTTT
CASSHAHESGGFSPLHF
>TRBJ2-3|TRBD2|.|TRBV6-4|15
TGTGCCAGCAGTGTTTTAGCGGGGTCCACAGATACGCAGTATTTT
CASSVLAGSTDTQYF
>TRBJ2-1|TRBD2|.|TRBV10-2|20
TGCGCCAGCAGTGAGTCGACTTTGGGAGCGGGGGCCCTTCCCTACAATGAGCAGTTCTTC
CASSESTLGAGALPYNEQFF
>TRBJ2-2|.|.|TRBV10-3|15
TGTGCCATCAGGGAGGACATATCCAACACCGGGGAGCTGTTTTTT
CAIREDISNTGELFF
>TRBJ1-4|.|.|TRBV4-3|15
TGCGCCAGCAGCCAAGATTTGGGGGGGTGGGAAAAACTGTTTTTT
CASSQDLGGWEKLFF
>TRBJ2-7|.|.|TRBV7-2|13
TGTGCCAGCAGCTTACTAGACGCCTACGAGCAGTACTTC
CASSLLDAYEQYF
>TRBJ2-1|.|.|TRBV19|15
TGTGCCAGTAGTACCGGACAGAGCTCCTACAATGAGCAGTTCTTC
CASSTGQSSYNEQFF
>TRBJ2-2|.|.|TRBV5-1|15
TGCGCCAGCAGCTTCGGGTCAGGGTCTACCGGGGAGCTGTTTTTT
CASSFGSGSTGELFF
>TRBJ1-4|.|.|TRBV5-4|14
TGTGCCAGCAGCCCACAGGGCCTTAATGAAAAACTGTTTTTT
CASSPQGLNEKLFF
>TRBJ1-1|.|.|TRBV11-1|13
TGTGCCAGCAGCTTAGCGCAGGGTGGTGAAGCTTTCTTT
CASSLAQGGEAFF
>TRBJ2-5|.|.|TRBV6-5|12
TGTGCCAGCCGGGGTCTTCAAGAGACCCAGTACTTC
CASRGLQETQYF
>TRBJ1-1|.|.|TRBV15|15
TGTGCCACCAGCACACTGAATGGGGCGACGACTGAAGCTTTCTTT
CATSTLNGATTEAFF
>TRBJ2-1|.|.|TRBV5-6|12
TGTGCCAGCAGCCCACAGGACAATGAGCAGTTCTTC
CASSPQDNEQFF
>TRBJ1-4|TRBD1|.|TRBV19|15
TGTGCCAGTAGTATCGGGGGGACAGGGTACGAAAAACTGTTTTTT
CASSIGGTGYEKLFF
>TRBJ1-1|.|.|TRBV10-1|14
TGCGCCAGCAGTGTTGACAAGCCGAACACTGAAGCTTTCTTT
CASSVDKPNTEAFF
>TRBJ1-2|.|.|TRBV27|13
TGTGCCAGCAGTTTAGGAGGTGGGAGCGGCTACACCTTC
CASSLGGGSGYTF
>TRBJ2-1|.|.|TRBV27|15
TGTGCCAGCACCCGGCGGGAAGGGCCCTACAATGAGCAGTTCTTC
CASTRREGPYNEQFF
>TRBJ2-3|TRBD2|.|TRBV6-5|16
TGTGCCAGCAGTTACCTTAGCGGGGGGGCCACAGATACGCAGTATTTT
CASSYLSGGATDTQYF
>TRBJ2-3|TRBD2|.|TRBV10-2|15
TGCGCCAGCAGTGGCCAGCGGGGGGGCCCAGATACGCAGTATTTT
CASSGQRGGPDTQYF
>TRBJ2-1|.|.|TRBV27|15
TGTGCCAGCAGTTTATTAGCACGGGGTGGCGATGAGCAGTTCTTC
CASSLLARGGDEQFF
>TRBJ1-1|TRBD1|.|TRBV6-5|14
TGTGCCAGCAGGGGACAGGAAGGGGACACTGAAGCTTTCTTT
CASRGQEGDTEAFF
>TRBJ1-1|.|few|TRBV7-9|13
TGTGCCAGCAGCTTATCGGTGAACACTGAAGCTTTCTTT
CASSLSVNTEAFF
>TRBJ2-1|TRBD2|.|TRBV5-6|16
TGTGCCAGCAGCTTGAGTGCGGGGGGTCCCTACAATGAGCAGTTCTTC
CASSLSAGGPYNEQFF
>TRBJ1-1|.|.|TRBV9|15
TGTGCCAGCAGCCCGCGGGGCCGGGGAATGACTGAAGCTTTCTTT
CASSPRGRGMTEAFF
>TRBJ1-1|TRBD1|.|TRBV19|12
TGTGCCACTTTGGACAGGGAGGCTGAAGCTTTCTTT
CATLDREAEAFF